This T cell receptor beta chain came from a study of cytomegalovirus exposure and HLA in healthy donors. The method was immunoSEQ multiplex PCR; TCRdb's version includes in-frame clones alone and lacks a portion of them. The data show 150,000 to 180,000 clones, 70% to 90% seen once. Donors were drawn from the approximately 130-subject validation cohort, separate from the approximately 700-subject first cohort. Comments on this clone: Its antigen is undetermined.

Overall study results and limits: The study put 150 to 200 TCR beta chains on its list as cytomegalovirus-associated. Reported performance of the classifier showed diagnosis of cytomegalovirus status with high specificity and sensitivity.

The TCR comes from a young man in good health and CMV-seropositive. Source material: PBMCs.

In DNA form, the CDR3 reads TGCGCCAGCAGCCACAAGGCAGGGGAGGGGACTGAAGCTTTCTTT. It is translated as CASSHKAGEGTEAFF. This sequence joins TRBV4-1 and TRBJ1-1; D perhaps matches TRBD1 (6 bases). V lost 3 bases and J lost 5, with 16 bases in between. CDR1 MGHRA and CDR2 YSYEKL come from the germline V gene. CDR3 size: 15 residues.